The next 26 T cell receptor beta chains were all read from a single sample in a study of T cells after yellow fever vaccination (dated by TCRdb to the late 2010s). The library was generated by 5' RACE. The run used an Illumina HiSeq 2500. TCRdb trimmed the raw reads at Q25, called clones with MiXCR and kept productive beta chains. Every distinct CDR3 protein forms one entry, paired with its most common genes and DNA. This sample comprises some 550,000 distinct CDR3 sequences, about 19% of them detected only once. Of the sample, around an eighth falls within the top ten clones. The treatment or condition label of this sample denotes: live attenuated yellow fever vaccine strain. Sample: PBMCs, taken 15 days after the yellow fever booster vaccination. These TCRs come from a man between 25 and 39 years old who received the YFV17D yellow fever vaccine.

This clonotype was counted a few times. In DNA form, the CDR3 reads TGCAGTGCCTATAAAGGATCCCGCGGGGAGACCCAGTACTTC. Encoded protein: CSAYKGSRGETQYF. The V and J genes are TRBV20-1 and TRBJ2-5; a possible D gene is TRBD2 (5 bases). The V end lost 6 bases, the J end lost 5 bases, and 19 bases lay between the germline ends. The CDR3 is 14 residues long. Per germline, CDR1 DFQATT and CDR2 SNEGSKA (reference sequence).

This clonotype occurred a few times. V is TRBV7-2 and J is TRBJ2-1; D possibly corresponds to TRBD2 (6 bases). Between the trimmed V and J ends, which lost 5 bases and 7 bases, there was a span of 15 bases. The CDR3 contains 14 residues. The germline gives CDR1 SGHTA, CDR2 FQGNSA. For the CDR3, the DNA is TGTGCCAGCAGCCCCGGGGGTAGTTTGAATGAGCAGTTCTTC. The encoded protein is CASSPGGSLNEQFF.

This clonotype came up many times. V and J are TRBV28 and TRBJ2-1; 7 bases agree with TRBD1. The CDR3 consists of 13 residues. Germline V gives CDR1 MDHEN, CDR2 SYDVKM. The V and J ends lost 6 bases and 11 bases, in that order; junction bases with no gene match: 10. For the CDR3, the DNA is TGTGCCAGCAGCAACGGACAGGCCTTACAGCAGTTCTTC. Protein: CASSNGQALQQFF.

This chain links TRBV27 with TRBJ2-1; D is ambiguous. The CDR3 loop spans 14 amino acids. CDR1 MNHEY and CDR2 SMNVEV come from the germline V gene (reference sequence). Trimming took 5 bases from V and 7 from J, leaving 15 bases between them. The CDR3 DNA sequence: TGTGCCAGCAGTCTCCTGCCAAGGCGGAATGAGCAGTTCTTC. Encoded protein: CASSLLPRRNEQFF.

V usage is TRBV20-1 and J usage is TRBJ1-5, with TRBD1 matching 8 bases. The CDR3 has 14 amino acids. The ends lost 6 bases at V and 2 bases at J; junction bases unmatched: 6. CDR1 DFQATT and CDR2 SNEGSKA come from the germline V gene (reference sequence). This CDR3 reads CSARTGSGNQPQHF. The CDR3 region has the DNA TGCAGTGCGAGGACAGGGTCCGGCAATCAGCCCCAGCATTTT.

The rearrangement joins TRBV28 to TRBJ1-3; D unclear. Trimming pared 7 bases from V and 1 base from J, leaving 26 bases between. CDR1 and CDR2 (germline): MDHEN, SYDVKM. This CDR3 contains 19 residues. The CDR3 spells CASIPPMGREGGSGNTIYF. DNA of the CDR3: TGTGCCAGCATTCCCCCGATGGGCCGTGAAGGAGGTTCTGGAAACACCATATATTTT.

The chain joins TRBV10-3 to TRBJ2-2; 14 positions match TRBD2. In germline, CDR1 is ENHRY, CDR2 SYGVKD. The CDR3 totals 19 residues. The ends lost 6 bases at V and 4 bases at J; junction bases unmatched: 13. The CDR3 DNA reads as TGTGCCATCAGCGCTTTTGAGGGACTAGCGGGAGTCGGCACCGGGGAGCTGTTTTTT. Encoded protein: CAISAFEGLAGVGTGELFF.

This clonotype has a handful of counts. This chain joins TRBV18 and TRBJ2-2, with D perhaps being TRBD1 or TRBD2 (5 bases each). Germline CDR1 reads KGHSH; CDR2 reads LQKENI. With 2 bases removed from V and 4 bases from J, the gap between germline ends came to 8 bases. This CDR3 region has 14 residues. CDR3 coding DNA: TGTGCCAGCTCACCAACGAGGGGCACCGGGGAGCTGTTTTTT. This gives the protein CASSPTRGTGELFF.

Only a few counts were recorded for this clonotype. The rearrangement uses TRBV5-8 and TRBJ1-2; 10 nucleotides agree with TRBD1. V lost 4 bases, J lost 5 bases, and 11 bases stayed unmatched. The CDR3 has 16 amino acids. Germline loops: CDR1 SGHTS, CDR2 YDEGEE. The CDR3 is CASSSRDRGSRYGYTF. The CDR3 nucleotides are TGTGCCAGCAGCAGCAGGGACAGGGGAAGCCGATATGGCTACACCTTC. Looking up the rest from reference TRBV5-8 and TRBJ1-2 gives the full variable domain: EAGVTQSPTHLIKTRGQQATLRCSPISGHTSVYWYQQALGLGLQFLLWYDEGEERNRGNFPPRFSGRQFPNYSSELNVNALELEDSALYLCASSSRDRGSRYGYTFGSGTRLTVV.

The rearrangement joins TRBV19 to TRBJ1-2; D unresolved. Trimming took 6 bases from V and 4 from J, leaving 15 bases between them. Germline-derived CDR1 and CDR2 are LNHDA and SQIVND (reference sequence). The CDR3 sequence is 14 residues long. This CDR3 reads CASRTTPGSYGYTF. CDR3 sequence (DNA): TGTGCCAGTAGGACCACCCCGGGAAGCTATGGCTACACCTTC. Filled out from reference TRBV19 and TRBJ1-2, the complete variable domain reads DGGITQSPKYLFRKEGQNVTLSCEQNLNHDAMYWYRQDPGQGLRLIYYSQIVNDFQKGDIAEGYSVSREKKESFPLTVTSAQKNPTAFYLCASRTTPGSYGYTFGSGTRLTVV.

The chain uses TRBV5-4 and TRBJ2-3, with D possibly matching TRBD1 (6 bases). The V gene's germline CDR1 is SGHNT and CDR2 YYREEE (reference sequence). V was pared by 6 bases and J by 6 bases, with 26 bases between. The CDR3 extends over 17 amino acids. CDR3 loop: CASTPPTWGLKVDTQYF. The CDR3 DNA sequence: TGTGCCAGCACCCCACCCACTTGGGGGCTAAAGGTCGATACGCAGTATTTT. The whole variable domain, remainder taken from reference TRBV5-4 and TRBJ2-3, is ETGVTQSPTHLIKTRGQQVTLRCSSQSGHNTVSWYQQALGQGPQFIFQYYREEENGRGNFPPRFSGLQFPNYSSELNVNALELDDSALYLCASTPPTWGLKVDTQYFGPGTRLTVL.

A few counts support this clonotype. This chain links TRBV9 with TRBJ2-1; TRBD1 is a possible D gene (7 bases). The CDR3 is 14 residues long. Germline CDR1 reads SGDLS; CDR2 reads YYNGEE. Trimming cost V 0 bases and J 13 bases, with 17 bases left between them. CDR3 sequence (DNA): TGTGCCAGCAGCGTAGATGCAGGGGGGATCCGTCAGTTCTTC. This gives the protein CASSVDAGGIRQFF.

This clonotype was counted between two and nine times. V usage is TRBV6-5 and J usage is TRBJ2-1; maybe TRBD1 (6 bases). The CDR3 loop spans 15 amino acids. V lost 2 bases and J lost 2, with 10 bases in between. Per germline, CDR1 MNHEY and CDR2 SVGAGI. CDR3 amino acids: CASSYVGTTYNEQFF. In DNA form, the CDR3 reads TGTGCCAGCAGTTACGTGGGGACAACCTACAATGAGCAGTTCTTC.

V and J are TRBV19 and TRBJ1-5; 7 nucleotides match TRBD1. The V gene end was trimmed by 8 bases and the J gene end by 6 bases; junction bases not matched to a gene: 10. This CDR3 has 14 amino acids. Looked up from germline, CDR1 is LNHDA and CDR2 is SQIVND (reference sequence). The chain's CDR3 is CASRQTGEFQPQHF. The DNA of the CDR3 is TGTGCCAGTCGACAAACAGGGGAATTTCAGCCCCAGCATTTT.

The genes are TRBV7-8 and TRBJ1-5; perhaps TRBD1 as D (6 bases). V gave up 4 bases and J gave up 0 bases, with 13 bases separating them. Germline-derived CDR1 and CDR2 are SGHVS and FQNEAQ. The CDR3 consists of 16 residues. The CDR3 DNA follows: TGTGCCAGCAGCTCCGGACAGCCTTATAGCAATCAGCCCCAGCATTTT. It is translated as CASSSGQPYSNQPQHF.

There are a few counts of this clonotype. This sequence joins TRBV19 and TRBJ1-5; D unresolved. This CDR3 region has 13 residues. V lost 9 bases, J lost 0 bases, and 9 bases lay in between. Per the germline V gene, CDR1 is LNHDA and CDR2 is SQIVND (reference sequence). CDR3 in amino acids: CASGWGSNQPQHF. In DNA form, the CDR3 reads TGTGCCAGCGGTTGGGGTAGCAATCAGCCCCAGCATTTT.

This clonotype was counted only a few times. The rearrangement joins TRBV27 to TRBJ2-3; D gene ambiguous. The length of the CDR3 is 13 residues. Germline V CDR1 and CDR2: MNHEY, SMNVEV (reference sequence). V was shortened by 3 bases and J by 4 bases, with 8 bases between the two germline ends. The chain's CDR3 is CASSLLRSDTQYF. DNA of the CDR3: TGTGCCAGCAGTTTGTTGAGGTCAGATACGCAGTATTTT.

The chain uses TRBV7-9 and TRBJ2-3, with no clear D. The CDR3 consists of 14 residues. Germline CDR1 is SEHNR and CDR2 is FQNEAQ (reference sequence). V was clipped by 5 bases and J by 2 bases, with 11 bases between them. DNA of the CDR3: TGTGCCAGCAGCGCTAGTCTCTCCACAGATACGCAGTATTTT. This gives the protein CASSASLSTDTQYF.

V and J are TRBV20-1 and TRBJ2-5; 7 bases match TRBD2. Germline lookup yields CDR1 DFQATT and CDR2 SNEGSKA (reference sequence). V was pared by 3 bases and J by 4 bases, with 11 bases of the junction left unmatched. The CDR3 runs 15 residues. The CDR3 sequence is CSARWGGSSLETQYF. DNA for the CDR3: TGCAGTGCTAGGTGGGGCGGGAGTAGTTTAGAGACCCAGTACTTC.

The CDR3 region is CASSFQRGQETQYF. The CDR3 nucleotides are TGTGCCAGTAGTTTCCAGCGGGGGCAAGAGACCCAGTACTTC. V is TRBV19 and J is TRBJ2-5, with 8 positions matching TRBD2. There are 14 residues in the CDR3. The J segment lost 2 bases and the V segment lost 5 bases, leaving 4 bases of the junction unmatched. Germline V CDR1 and CDR2: LNHDA, SQIVND (reference sequence).

The J gene is TRBJ2-7, the V gene TRBV6-1; TRBD2 matches 14 bases. This CDR3 comprises 17 residues. Trimming took 5 bases from V and 0 from J; bases not matched to a gene: 6. Germline CDR1 is MNHNS and CDR2 is SASEGT. CDR3 protein: CASSTTSGRATSYEQYF. The CDR3 nucleotides are TGTGCCAGCAGTACGACTAGCGGGAGGGCCACCTCCTACGAGCAGTACTTC.

The chain couples TRBV29-1 to TRBJ2-1; D possibly matches TRBD1 or TRBD2 (5 bases each). V was pared by 5 bases and J by 6 bases, with 11 bases between. The CDR3 has 12 amino acids. From germline, CDR1 is SQVTM and CDR2 ANQGSEA. The chain's CDR3 is CSVLAGANEQFF. Written as DNA, the CDR3 is TGCAGCGTTCTGGCCGGGGCCAATGAGCAGTTCTTC.

The chain is built from TRBV4-2 and TRBJ1-1; possible D gene TRBD1, 5 bases. Germline V CDR1 and CDR2: LGHNA, YNFKEQ. The CDR3 is 14 residues long. The ends were cut back, 1 base at V and 1 base at J, with 7 bases in the middle. This chain's CDR3 is CASSQGQGNTEAFF. The CDR3 coding sequence is TGTGCCAGCAGCCAAGGGCAGGGGAACACTGAAGCTTTCTTT.

This clonotype was picked up a small number of times. The chain is built from TRBV10-3 and TRBJ2-5; D call uncertain. Trimming stripped 7 bases from V and 2 bases from J, with 14 bases between. Germline V lookup: CDR1 ENHRY, CDR2 SYGVKD. The CDR3 loop spans 14 amino acids. As DNA, the CDR3 is TGTGCCATCACCCCAGCCCGAGATCAAGAGACCCAGTACTTC. It yields the protein CAITPARDQETQYF.

The chain joins TRBV6-5 to TRBJ2-7, with 8 bases identical to TRBD1. The CDR3 contains 13 residues. Trimming removed 4 bases from V and 6 bases from J; junction bases left unmatched: 5. The germline gives CDR1 MNHEY, CDR2 SVGAGI. This CDR3 reads CASSLGQVAEQYF. The CDR3 DNA reads TGTGCCAGCAGTTTGGGACAGGTCGCCGAGCAGTACTTC.

The chain joins TRBV7-2 to TRBJ2-7; 7 bases fit TRBD2. Germline CDR1 and CDR2: SGHTA and FQGNSA. J was trimmed by 2 bases and V by 6 bases; bases with no gene match: 7. The CDR3 has 14 residues. CDR3 nucleotides: TGTGCCAGCAGTGCCAGGGCGGGAGCCTACGAGCAGTACTTC. Translated, it gives CASSARAGAYEQYF.